These 14 T cell receptor beta chains were sequenced from one sample in a study of STAT5B mutations in CD4+ large granular lymphocyte leukemia. TCRdb keeps only in-frame clones here, not all; method: immunoSEQ multiplex PCR. This sample has some 4,500 clones, with 80% found just once. The sample consisted of PBMCs. All receptors come from a man between 70 and 80 years old with CD4+ T-cell large granular lymphocyte leukemia.

By proportion, this clone is medium-sized. The V call is TRBV19, the J call TRBJ1-1; D may be TRBD1 (5 bases). CDR3 length equals 13 residues. Germline values: CDR1 LNHDA, CDR2 SQIVND (reference sequence). Trimming stripped 4 bases from V and 4 bases from J, with 10 bases between. This chain's CDR3 is CASSKQGGTEAFF. The CDR3 coding sequence is TGTGCCAGTAGTAAGCAGGGTGGCACTGAAGCTTTCTTT.

V gene TRBV11-3 combines with J gene TRBJ2-2, with D possibly being TRBD2 (5 bases). Trimming removed 2 bases at V and 1 base at J, with 8 bases between. Germline loops: CDR1 SGHNT, CDR2 YENEEA. The CDR3 is 15 amino acids. CDR3: CASSLNGLNTGELFF. For the CDR3, the DNA is TGTGCCAGCAGCTTAAACGGACTGAACACCGGGGAGCTGTTTTTT. Full variable domain (remainder filled in from reference TRBV11-3 and TRBJ2-2): EAGVVQSPRYKIIEKKQPVAFWCNPISGHNTLYWYLQNLGQGPELLIRYENEEAVDDSQLPKDRFSAERLKGVDSTLKIQPAELGDSAVYLCASSLNGLNTGELFFGEGSRLTVL.

This chain joins TRBV28 and TRBJ1-4; 8 bases agree with TRBD1. V shed 4 bases, J shed 7 bases, and the junction held 11 bases outside the gene matches. This CDR3 comprises 16 residues. In germline, CDR1 is MDHEN, CDR2 SYDVKM. CDR3 sequence reads: CASSYGQGGGGEKLFF. The CDR3 region has the DNA TGTGCCAGCAGTTACGGACAGGGTGGAGGGGGTGAAAAACTGTTTTTT.

The table lists this clone with a few counts. CDR3: CASSLEVSSGAYEQYV. For the CDR3, the DNA is TGTGCCAGCAGCTTAGAGGTGTCTAGCGGGGCCTACGAGCAGTACGTC. The V call is TRBV7-2, the J call TRBJ2-7; 9 bases map to TRBD2. Germline lookup yields CDR1 SGHTA and CDR2 FQGNSA. The J segment lost 2 bases and the V segment lost 1 base, leaving 6 bases of the junction unmatched. The CDR3 extends over 16 amino acids.

The chain carries TRBV7-9 and TRBJ1-3; 7 bases map to TRBD1. V dropped 5 bases and J dropped 2; count of bases not matched to a gene: 3. The CDR3 has 14 amino acids. CDR1 is SEHNR, CDR2 FQNEAQ, per germline (reference sequence). CDR3 DNA sequence: TGTGCCAGCAGCCCCGGGACAGCTGGAAACACCATATATTTT. Residues: CASSPGTAGNTIYF.

This chain links TRBV11-3 with TRBJ2-3; 9 nucleotides line up with TRBD2. Germline V CDR1 and CDR2: SGHNT, YENEEA. CDR3 size: 19 residues. V gave up 0 bases and J gave up 4 bases; unmatched junction bases: 14. The CDR3 reads CASSLDRGSGSGGADTQYF. The DNA for the CDR3 is TGTGCCAGCAGCTTAGATCGAGGTAGCGGGAGTGGTGGCGCAGATACGCAGTATTTT.

The chain links TRBV5-4 to TRBJ2-1, with D maybe TRBD1 (5 bases). The germline gives CDR1 SGHNT, CDR2 YYREEE (reference sequence). The CDR3 runs to 14 residues. Trimming took 4 bases from V and 1 from J, leaving 9 bases between them. CDR3 amino acids: CASSVRGSYNEQFF. CDR3 sequence (DNA): TGTGCCAGCAGCGTTAGGGGTTCCTACAATGAGCAGTTCTTC.

V gene TRBV4-1 combines with J gene TRBJ2-3, with 8 bases that match TRBD2. After removal of 0 bases from V and 1 base from J, the junction contained 0 bases not matched to a gene. Germline V gene sequence: CDR1 MGHRA, CDR2 YSYEKL. CDR3 length: 15 amino acids. The CDR3 sequence: CASSQEAGGTDTQYF. CDR3 bases: TGCGCCAGCAGCCAAGAAGCGGGAGGCACAGATACGCAGTATTTT.

This clone was observed a handful of times. The chain uses TRBV30 and TRBJ1-1; 8 bases line up with TRBD1. The CDR3 has 13 amino acids. The germline gives CDR1 GTSNPN, CDR2 SVGIG (reference sequence). With 5 bases clipped from V and 1 base from J, the junction kept 3 bases outside the gene matches. The CDR3 is CAWRQGKNTEAFF. CDR3 nucleotide sequence: TGTGCCTGGCGACAGGGGAAGAACACTGAAGCTTTCTTT.

The rearrangement links TRBV19 to TRBJ2-2, with D unclear. The CDR3 loop spans 15 amino acids. Germline V gene data show CDR1 as LNHDA and CDR2 as SQIVND (reference sequence). V lost 3 bases and J lost 0, with 8 bases in between. In DNA, the CDR3 is TGTGCCAGTAGTATGTCGGCAGCGAACACCGGGGAGCTGTTTTTT. This gives the protein CASSMSAANTGELFF.

This clone showed up just a few times. In DNA, the CDR3 is TGTGCCAGCTCACCCGCATTACAGGGGGATAACGAGCAGTACTTC. This translates into CASSPALQGDNEQYF. The chain uses TRBV18 and TRBJ2-7; 8 bases are shared with TRBD1. Unmatched junction bases numbered 9, after V lost 3 bases and J lost 5 bases. The CDR3 has 15 residues. The germline V gene encodes CDR1 KGHSH and CDR2 LQKENI.

V gene TRBV5-1 combines with J gene TRBJ2-1, with D uncertain. The CDR3 extends over 13 amino acids. The germline CDR1 and CDR2 sequences are SGHRS and YFSETQ. V was shortened by 7 bases and J by 2 bases, with 10 bases between the two germline ends. The CDR3 DNA reads as TGCGCCAGCGCCCCTACTACCTACAATGAGCAGTTCTTC. This sequence encodes CASAPTTYNEQFF.

The chain links TRBV19 to TRBJ2-1; 10 positions match TRBD1. Trimming removed 7 bases from V and 6 bases from J; junction bases left unmatched: 9. Germline-derived CDR1 and CDR2 are LNHDA and SQIVND (reference sequence). This CDR3 contains 15 residues. The CDR3 spells CASTPGTGAFNEQFF. The CDR3 DNA sequence: TGTGCCAGTACCCCCGGGACAGGGGCCTTCAATGAGCAGTTCTTC.

The V call is TRBV19, the J call TRBJ2-7; TRBD2 aligns across 10 bases. Germline assignment: CDR1 LNHDA and CDR2 SQIVND (reference sequence). The V gene end was trimmed by 2 bases and the J gene end by 1 base; junction bases not matched to a gene: 17. CDR3 size: 20 residues. The CDR3 protein is CASSIPSGQTPGLASYEQYF. As DNA, the CDR3 is TGTGCCAGTAGTATACCTTCGGGACAGACTCCGGGACTAGCGTCCTACGAGCAGTACTTC.